This T cell receptor beta chain was documented in a study of CXCR3-negative and CXCR3-positive naive CD8 T cells. With UMI labels, 5' RACE was used to prepare the TRB cDNA libraries. TCRdb re-called the 5' RACE reads and shows each CDR3 protein once, DNA omitted. This specimen shows about 81,000 distinct CDR3 sequences; the ten leading clones hold around 1.4%. Naive CD8+ T cells displayed a CD45RO-CCR7+CD27+CD95- phenotype. General observations from the study: TRBV-TRBJ usage matched between naive CXCR3-negative and CXCR3-positive cells but not between memory cells.

Germline V CDR1 and CDR2: SNHLY, FYNNEI. The CDR3 contains 14 residues. A remark on this clonotype: Its antigen is not identified.

Sequencing was done on a sample of naive CXCR3- CD8+ T cells from blood. The subset denotes: CD45RO-CCR7+CD27+CD95- naive CD8+ T cells lacking CXCR3 (TNR3-). V gene TRBV2 combines with J gene TRBJ2-5; without DNA, the TCRdb call of TRBD2 cannot be checked. This clonotype was sampled from a human donor in good health. Some clones in this sample may be carry-over from other donors' samples. The CDR3 protein is CAVTLRGLQETQYF.